A single sample is the source of the 6 T cell receptor beta chains below, sequenced in a study of cytomegalovirus exposure and HLA in healthy donors. Vbeta (60) and Jbeta (13) primers were used in the PCR. Data came from immunoSEQ multiplex PCR; TCRdb stores just in-frame clones and leaves some out. This repertoire includes roughly 140,000 clones. What was sequenced was PBMCs. The origin of the receptors is a male donor in good health and CMV-seronegative.

Points on this clone: Other DNA variants within this sample encode the same CDR3. CDR3 protein: CASSRLGTGQETQYF. In DNA form, the CDR3 reads TGTGCCAGCAGTCGACTCGGGACAGGACAAGAGACCCAGTACTTC. This chain joins TRBV14 and TRBJ2-5, with TRBD1 matching 8 bases. The CDR3 consists of 15 residues. Trimming took 6 bases from V and 2 from J; bases not matched to a gene: 8. Germline CDR1 and CDR2: SGHDN and FVKESK. Complete variable domain (other parts from reference TRBV14 and TRBJ2-5): EAGVTQFPSHSVIEKGQTVTLRCDPISGHDNLYWYRRVMGKEIKFLLHFVKESKQDESGMPNNRFLAERTGGTYSTLKVQPAELEDSGVYFCASSRLGTGQETQYFGPGTRLLVL.

The chain recombines TRBV7-6 with TRBJ2-5, with D unclear. Germline V lookup: CDR1 SGHVS, CDR2 FNYEAQ. Trimming shortened V by 5 bases and J by 4 bases, and 11 bases separated the two germline ends. The CDR3 has 13 amino acids. CDR3 in DNA: TGTGCCAGCAGCCGACTTACCGGAGAGACCCAGTACTTC. It codes for CASSRLTGETQYF.

The J gene is TRBJ2-7, the V gene TRBV28, with 8 bases fitting TRBD1. Germline trimming cut 5 bases from V and 0 bases from J; bases unmatched to any gene: 6. This CDR3 has 15 residues. Germline V gene sequence: CDR1 MDHEN, CDR2 SYDVKM. The DNA for the CDR3 is TGTGCCAGCAGTCCAGGGGGCGTGAGCTCCTACGAGCAGTACTTC. It codes for CASSPGGVSSYEQYF.

V gene TRBV18 combines with J gene TRBJ2-5; TRBD1 matches 7 bases. Per the germline V gene, CDR1 is KGHSH and CDR2 is LQKENI. V was clipped by 4 bases and J by 2 bases; unmatched bases: 10. The CDR3 is made up of 16 amino acids. CDR3 sequence reads: CASSLLSTGHQETQYF. CDR3 bases: TGTGCCAGCTCACTACTCTCGACAGGGCATCAAGAGACCCAGTACTTC.

The chain is built from TRBV27 and TRBJ2-1; maybe TRBD2 (6 bases). Germline V gene sequence: CDR1 MNHEY, CDR2 SMNVEV (reference sequence). The CDR3 consists of 15 residues. V was shortened by 6 bases and J by 0 bases, with 12 bases between the two germline ends. The CDR3 region has the DNA TGTGCCAGCAGGGGGACTGAAAGCTCCTACAATGAGCAGTTCTTC. Amino acids: CASRGTESSYNEQFF.

The chain recombines TRBV27 with TRBJ2-7; TRBD1 is a possible D gene (6 bases). Germline CDR1 and CDR2: MNHEY and SMNVEV (reference sequence). The CDR3 is 14 amino acids. V gave up 3 bases and J gave up 5 bases, with 14 bases separating them. CDR3 amino acids: CASSLYAAGDEQYF. The CDR3 DNA follows: TGTGCCAGCAGTTTGTATGCTGCAGGGGACGAGCAGTACTTC.